Listed here are 13 T cell receptor beta chains from one sample, sequenced in a study of technical replicates of blood from a handful of donors (TCRdb year 2017). Library generation was performed with the immunoSEQ multiplex PCR assay. TCRdb holds this immuneACCESS table with in-frame rearrangements only. Some clones are missing; in checked studies, unresolved V genes explain under half, and the rest has no known cause. This sample is represented by some 94,000 clones; about 95% of them were singletons. The ten biggest clones cover less than 0.4% of the sample. The specimen was T cells isolated from PBMCs. The receptors originated from a human donor in good health.

V gene TRBV6-5 combines with J gene TRBJ1-2, with no clear D. CDR3 length: 13 amino acids. Germline CDR1 reads MNHEY; CDR2 reads SVGAGI. V lost 5 bases and J 3 bases, leaving 10 bases between the germline ends. CDR3 residues: CASSVADYYGYTF. The CDR3 DNA follows: TGTGCCAGCAGTGTGGCAGATTACTATGGCTACACCTTC.

The chain has TRBV29-1 and TRBJ1-3, with a weak D call TRBD1 (5 bases). CDR1 is SQVTM and CDR2 is ANQGSEA in the germline V gene. The length of the CDR3 is 12 residues. Trimming cost V 6 bases and J 4 bases, with 10 bases left between them. CDR3 nucleotides: TGCAGCGTCGCGGGGCTCGGAAACACCATATATTTT. It encodes CSVAGLGNTIYF.

The J gene is TRBJ2-2, the V gene TRBV6-1; TRBD2 matches at 8 bases. V shed 2 bases and J 5 bases; nucleotides not matched to a gene: 4. There are 15 residues in the CDR3. Germline V gives CDR1 MNHNS, CDR2 SASEGT. The DNA of the CDR3 is TGTGCCAGCAGTGAATATAGCGGGGTTACCGGGGAGCTGTTTTTT. Protein product: CASSEYSGVTGELFF.

The CDR3 DNA follows: TGCGCCAGCAGCTTGAGTTGGGACAGGGGCCAAGAGACCCAGTACTTC. This sequence encodes CASSLSWDRGQETQYF. The J gene is TRBJ2-5, the V gene TRBV5-1; 10 bases match TRBD1. Germline V gene lookup returns CDR1 SGHRS and CDR2 YFSETQ. Trimming took 1 base from V and 1 from J; bases not matched to a gene: 4. This CDR3 region has 16 residues.

This clone appeared a single time. The V gene is TRBV5-1, the J gene TRBJ2-3, with D possibly being TRBD1 (7 bases). CDR1 and CDR2 (germline): SGHRS, YFSETQ. This CDR3 spans 15 amino acids. V shed 2 bases and J shed 1 base, with 11 bases lying between them. The CDR3 sequence is CASSLGGGGTDTQYF. CDR3 coding DNA: TGCGCCAGCAGCTTAGGAGGGGGCGGCACAGATACGCAGTATTTT.

The chain combines TRBV9 with TRBJ2-2; tentative D call: TRBD2 (5 bases). Germline V gene sequence: CDR1 SGDLS, CDR2 YYNGEE. The V gene lost 6 bases and the J gene lost 3 bases, with 12 bases spanning the gap. This CDR3 has 14 residues. CDR3 nucleotides: TGTGCCAGCAACCCAGAGGGTTACACCGGGGAGCTGTTTTTT. Translation gives CASNPEGYTGELFF.

The chain combines TRBV7-2 with TRBJ2-2; 8 positions agree with TRBD1. CDR3 size: 15 residues. Germline V lookup: CDR1 SGHTA, CDR2 FQGNSA. With V trimmed by 4 bases and J by 2 bases, 3 bases remained unmatched. The CDR3 region is CASSSTGANTGELFF. CDR3 nucleotides: TGTGCCAGCAGCTCGACAGGGGCCAACACCGGGGAGCTGTTTTTT.

The V gene is TRBV4-1, the J gene TRBJ1-2; D unresolved. This CDR3 is built from 12 residues. Trimming shortened V by 1 base and J by 8 bases, and 8 bases separated the two germline ends. The germline CDR1 and CDR2 sequences are MGHRA and YSYEKL. The CDR3 spells CASSQGAHGYTF. The CDR3 DNA is TGCGCCAGCAGCCAAGGGGCCCACGGCTACACCTTC.

This clone was observed a single time. The chain employs TRBV19 and TRBJ2-7, with D possibly being TRBD1 (5 bases). The V gene lost 3 bases and the J gene lost 1 base, with 10 bases spanning the gap. This CDR3 has 14 residues. Per the germline V gene, CDR1 is LNHDA and CDR2 is SQIVND (reference sequence). CDR3 residues: CASSIIQGSYEQYF. Here the CDR3 DNA reads TGTGCCAGTAGTATCATCCAGGGATCCTACGAGCAGTACTTC.

The chain combines TRBV5-1 with TRBJ2-2, with TRBD1 identical over 8 bases. The CDR3 covers 15 residues. The germline V gene has CDR1 SGHRS and CDR2 YFSETQ. Trimming removed 5 bases from V and 8 bases from J; junction bases left unmatched: 11. The CDR3 DNA follows: TGCGCCAGCAGGATTCAGGGGGCGGTTGGAGGGGAGCTGTTTTTT. Protein sequence: CASRIQGAVGGELFF.

This clone is a singleton in its sample. J is TRBJ2-3 and V is TRBV4-1; the D gene is possibly TRBD2 (5 bases). Trimming stripped 4 bases from V and 5 bases from J, with 16 bases between. This CDR3 is built from 15 residues. CDR1 is MGHRA and CDR2 is YSYEKL in the germline V gene. The chain's CDR3 is CASSRSGYGVDTQYF. The CDR3 bases are TGCGCCAGCAGCCGGAGCGGCTATGGGGTAGATACGCAGTATTTT.

The chain carries TRBV9 and TRBJ2-7, with D possibly TRBD1 on 6 matching bases. Germline V gene lookup returns CDR1 SGDLS and CDR2 YYNGEE. V lost 3 bases to trimming and J lost 2 bases, with 12 bases between them. CDR3 length: 14 residues. This CDR3 is CASSASGTPYEQYF. The CDR3 nucleotides read TGTGCCAGCAGCGCATCCGGGACACCCTACGAGCAGTACTTC.

The V gene is TRBV4-3, the J gene TRBJ1-2; D is possibly TRBD1 (5 bases). V was shortened by 1 base and J by 2 bases, with 14 bases between the two germline ends. CDR1 and CDR2 (germline): LGHNA, YSLEER. The CDR3 covers 16 residues. CDR3 protein: CASSQVDKAWNYGYTF. The CDR3 nucleotides read TGCGCCAGCAGCCAAGTGGACAAGGCGTGGAACTATGGCTACACCTTC.